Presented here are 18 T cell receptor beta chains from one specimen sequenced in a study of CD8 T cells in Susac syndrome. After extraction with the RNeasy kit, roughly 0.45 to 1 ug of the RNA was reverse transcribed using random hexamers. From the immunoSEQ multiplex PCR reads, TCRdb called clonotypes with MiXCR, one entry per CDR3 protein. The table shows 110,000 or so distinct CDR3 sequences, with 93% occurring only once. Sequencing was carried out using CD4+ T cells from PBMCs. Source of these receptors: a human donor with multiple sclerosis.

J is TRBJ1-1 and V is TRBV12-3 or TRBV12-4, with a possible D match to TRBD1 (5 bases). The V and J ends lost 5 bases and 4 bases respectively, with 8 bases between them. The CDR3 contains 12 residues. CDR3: CASSGTSTEAFF. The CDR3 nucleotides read TGTGCCAGCAGTGGGACTTCCACTGAAGCTTTCTTT.

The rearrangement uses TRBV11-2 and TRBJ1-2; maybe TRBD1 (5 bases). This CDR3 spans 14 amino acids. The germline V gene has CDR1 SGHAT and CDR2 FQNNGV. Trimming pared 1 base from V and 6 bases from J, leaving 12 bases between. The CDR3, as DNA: TGTGCCAGCAGCTTAGTCCCGGGGGGAGATGGCTACACCTTC. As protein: CASSLVPGGDGYTF.

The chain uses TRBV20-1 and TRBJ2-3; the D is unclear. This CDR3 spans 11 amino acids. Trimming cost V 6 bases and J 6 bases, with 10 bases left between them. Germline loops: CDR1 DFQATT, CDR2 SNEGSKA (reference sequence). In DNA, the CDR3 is TGCAGTGCACAAGCTGGGGATACGCAGTATTTT. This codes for CSAQAGDTQYF.

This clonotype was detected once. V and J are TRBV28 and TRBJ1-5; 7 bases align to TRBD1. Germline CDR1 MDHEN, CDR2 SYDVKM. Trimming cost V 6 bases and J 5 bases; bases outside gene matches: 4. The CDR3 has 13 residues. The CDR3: CASRTGNDQPQHF. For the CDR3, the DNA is TGTGCCAGCAGGACAGGGAACGATCAGCCCCAGCATTTT.

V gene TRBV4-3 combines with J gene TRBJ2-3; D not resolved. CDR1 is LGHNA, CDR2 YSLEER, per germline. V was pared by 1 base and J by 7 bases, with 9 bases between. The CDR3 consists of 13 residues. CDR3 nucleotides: TGCGCCAGCAGCCAAGTGTTAGTACATACGCAGTATTTT. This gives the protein CASSQVLVHTQYF.

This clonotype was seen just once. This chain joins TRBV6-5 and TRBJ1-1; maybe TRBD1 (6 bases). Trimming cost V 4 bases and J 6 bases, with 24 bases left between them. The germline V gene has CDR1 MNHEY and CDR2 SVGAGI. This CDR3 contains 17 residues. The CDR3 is CASSSGPLTGKGAEAFF. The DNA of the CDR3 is TGTGCCAGCAGTTCAGGCCCTCTGACCGGCAAGGGGGCTGAAGCTTTCTTT.

In DNA form, the CDR3 reads TGTGCCAGCAGCCTCATAGGGAACGGGTACACTGAAGCTTTCTTT. It codes for CASSLIGNGYTEAFF. This chain uses TRBV11-2 with TRBJ1-1; D unclear. This CDR3 spans 15 amino acids. Germline V gene sequence: CDR1 SGHAT, CDR2 FQNNGV. V dropped 5 bases and J dropped 3 bases, with 16 bases sitting between them.

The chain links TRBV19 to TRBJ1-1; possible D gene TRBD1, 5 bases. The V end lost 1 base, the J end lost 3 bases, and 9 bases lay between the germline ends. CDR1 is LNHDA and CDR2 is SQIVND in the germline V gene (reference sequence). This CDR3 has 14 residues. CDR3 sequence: CASSIGRRDTEAFF. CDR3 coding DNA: TGTGCCAGTAGTATAGGGCGCAGGGACACTGAAGCTTTCTTT.

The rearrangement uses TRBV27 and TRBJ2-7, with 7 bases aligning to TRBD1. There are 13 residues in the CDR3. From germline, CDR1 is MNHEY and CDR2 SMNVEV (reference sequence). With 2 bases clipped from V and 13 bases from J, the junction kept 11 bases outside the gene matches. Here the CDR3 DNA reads TGTGCCAGCAGTTTAAAGACCCAGGACAGGCAATACTTC. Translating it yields CASSLKTQDRQYF.

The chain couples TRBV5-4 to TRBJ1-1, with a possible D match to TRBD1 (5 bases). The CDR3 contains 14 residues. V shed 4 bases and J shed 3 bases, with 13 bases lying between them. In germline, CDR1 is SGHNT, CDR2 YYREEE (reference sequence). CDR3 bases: TGTGCCAGCAGCGACCCCGGGGACCACACTGAAGCTTTCTTT. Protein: CASSDPGDHTEAFF.

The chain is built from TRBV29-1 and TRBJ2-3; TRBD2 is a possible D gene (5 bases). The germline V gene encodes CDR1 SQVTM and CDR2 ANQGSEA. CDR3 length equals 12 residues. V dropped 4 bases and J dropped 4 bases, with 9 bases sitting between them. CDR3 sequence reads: CSVATGSDTQYF. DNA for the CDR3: TGCAGCGTTGCTACGGGGTCAGATACGCAGTATTTT.

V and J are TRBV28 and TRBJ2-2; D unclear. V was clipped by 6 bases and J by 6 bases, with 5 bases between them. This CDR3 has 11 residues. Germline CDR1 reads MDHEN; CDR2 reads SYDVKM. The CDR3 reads CASRSAGELFF. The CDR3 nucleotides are TGTGCCAGCAGAAGTGCCGGGGAGCTGTTTTTT.

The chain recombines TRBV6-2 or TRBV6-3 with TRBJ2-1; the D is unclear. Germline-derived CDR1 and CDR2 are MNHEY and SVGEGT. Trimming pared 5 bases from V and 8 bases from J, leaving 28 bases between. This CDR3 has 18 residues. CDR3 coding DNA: TGTGCCAGCAGTACGGACGGAGACCTCAAACCTGGTCTGGATGAGCAGTTCTTC. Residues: CASSTDGDLKPGLDEQFF.

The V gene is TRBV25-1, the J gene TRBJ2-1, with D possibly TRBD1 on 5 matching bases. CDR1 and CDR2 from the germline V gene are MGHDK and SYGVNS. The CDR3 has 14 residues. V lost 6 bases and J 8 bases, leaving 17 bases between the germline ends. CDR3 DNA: TGTGCCAGCAGAGGACATACCCGGCGCGATGAGCAGTTCTTC. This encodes CASRGHTRRDEQFF. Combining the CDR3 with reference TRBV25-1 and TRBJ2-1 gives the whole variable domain EADIYQTPRYLVIGTGKKITLECSQTMGHDKMYWYQQDPGMELHLIHYSYGVNSTEKGDLSSESTVSRIRTEHFPLTLESARPSHTSQYLCASRGHTRRDEQFFGPGTRLTVL.

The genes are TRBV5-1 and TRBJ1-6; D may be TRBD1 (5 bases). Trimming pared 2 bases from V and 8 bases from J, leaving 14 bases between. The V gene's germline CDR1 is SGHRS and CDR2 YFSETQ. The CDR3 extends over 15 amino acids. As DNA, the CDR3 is TGCGCCAGCAGCTTTACTGTTGAAGGGGATTCACCCCTCCACTTT. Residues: CASSFTVEGDSPLHF.

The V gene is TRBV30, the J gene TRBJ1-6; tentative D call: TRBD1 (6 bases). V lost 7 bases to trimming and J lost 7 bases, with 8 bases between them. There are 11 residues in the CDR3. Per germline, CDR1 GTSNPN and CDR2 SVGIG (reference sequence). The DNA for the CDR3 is TGTGCCTTAGGACAGAATTCACCCCTCCACTTT. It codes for CALGQNSPLHF.

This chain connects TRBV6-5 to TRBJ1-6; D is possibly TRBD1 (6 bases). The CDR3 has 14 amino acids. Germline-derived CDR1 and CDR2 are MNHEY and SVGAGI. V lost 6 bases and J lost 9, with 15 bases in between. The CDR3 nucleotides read TGTGCCAGCAGAAAACAGGGAGGGAGTTCACCCCTCCACTTT. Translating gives CASRKQGGSSPLHF.

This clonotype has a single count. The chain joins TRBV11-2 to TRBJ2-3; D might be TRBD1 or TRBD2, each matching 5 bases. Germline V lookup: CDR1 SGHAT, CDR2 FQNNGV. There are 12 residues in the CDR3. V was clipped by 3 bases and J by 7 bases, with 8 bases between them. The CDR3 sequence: CASSFGANTQYF. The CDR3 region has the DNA TGTGCCAGCAGCTTCGGGGCGAATACGCAGTATTTT.